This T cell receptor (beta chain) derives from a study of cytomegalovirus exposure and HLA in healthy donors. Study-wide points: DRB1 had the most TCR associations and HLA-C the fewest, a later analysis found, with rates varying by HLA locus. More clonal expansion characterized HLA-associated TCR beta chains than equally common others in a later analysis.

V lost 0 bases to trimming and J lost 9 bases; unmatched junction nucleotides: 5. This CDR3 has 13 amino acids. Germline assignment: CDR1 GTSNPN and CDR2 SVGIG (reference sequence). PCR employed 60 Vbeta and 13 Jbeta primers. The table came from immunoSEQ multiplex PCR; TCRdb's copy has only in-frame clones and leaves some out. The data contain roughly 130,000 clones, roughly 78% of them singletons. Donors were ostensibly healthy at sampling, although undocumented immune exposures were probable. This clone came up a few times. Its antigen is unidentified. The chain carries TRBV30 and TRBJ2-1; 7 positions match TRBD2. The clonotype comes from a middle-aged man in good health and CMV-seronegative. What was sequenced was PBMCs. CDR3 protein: CAWSVRGDGEQFF. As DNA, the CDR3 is TGTGCCTGGAGTGTACGGGGGGACGGTGAGCAGTTCTTC.